The 26 T cell receptor beta chains below were found in one sample sequenced in a study of shared clonotypes between healthy human individuals (dated by TCRdb to the early 2020s). Libraries came from the immunoSEQ multiplex PCR assay. This is the immuneACCESS table as TCRdb keeps it, with only in-frame sequences that have V and J called. A part of the clones is gone; compared with another copy, unresolved V genes explain less than half, and the rest is unexplained. This sample lists millions of clones; more than 80% were detected once. The top ten clones comprise roughly 0.15% of the sample. The sequenced material came from naive CD4+ T cells sorted from blood. In light of the paper, this sample's cell subset or site label describes: CD45RA+ positively selected. The source is a man in his late teens or twenties in good health.

The gene calls are TRBV6-1 and TRBJ1-3; 8 bases are a match to TRBD1. CDR1 is MNHNS and CDR2 is SASEGT in the germline V gene. The V and J ends lost 6 bases and 4 bases, in that order; junction bases with no gene match: 5. CDR3 length: 14 amino acids. The CDR3 coding sequence is TGTGCCAGCAGCGACAGGGGTGAAGGAAACACCATATATTTT. Translating it yields CASSDRGEGNTIYF.

This chain uses TRBV6-5 with TRBJ2-5; 7 bases are shared with TRBD2. The junction had 8 bases not matched to a gene; V was cut back by 0 bases and J by 4 bases. CDR1 is MNHEY, CDR2 SVGAGI, per germline. The CDR3 is 16 residues long. The CDR3 is CASSYSAGVSGETQYF. CDR3 nucleotide sequence: TGTGCCAGCAGTTACTCTGCGGGGGTCTCGGGAGAGACCCAGTACTTC.

The rearrangement links TRBV25-1 to TRBJ2-1; 8 positions agree with TRBD1. The CDR3 consists of 14 residues. V gave up 4 bases and J gave up 3 bases; unmatched junction bases: 2. Germline V gene lookup returns CDR1 MGHDK and CDR2 SYGVNS. CDR3 in amino acids: CASSADRDYNEQFF. CDR3 DNA sequence: TGTGCCAGCAGTGCGGACAGGGACTACAATGAGCAGTTCTTC.

This clone was detected only once. Other DNA sequences from this sample encode an identical CDR3 as well. The chain employs TRBV6-5 and TRBJ2-5; D unclear. V was shortened by 5 bases and J by 5 bases, with 6 bases between the two germline ends. The CDR3 extends over 11 amino acids. In germline, CDR1 is MNHEY, CDR2 SVGAGI. The CDR3 sequence: CASSTGETQYF. DNA of the CDR3: TGTGCCAGCAGTACCGGGGAGACCCAGTACTTC.

The chain carries TRBV2 and TRBJ2-3; tentative D call: TRBD1 (5 bases). V was clipped by 5 bases and J by 6 bases, with 18 bases between them. The CDR3 is 15 residues long. Germline values: CDR1 SNHLY, CDR2 FYNNEI. CDR3 sequence (DNA): TGTGCCAGCAGTAGGGGTTCGGGTACTGTGGATACGCAGTATTTT. This gives the protein CASSRGSGTVDTQYF.

The chain carries TRBV2 and TRBJ2-2, with TRBD2 as a possible D gene (6 bases). V was trimmed by 5 bases and J by 6 bases, leaving 19 bases between them. CDR1 SNHLY and CDR2 FYNNEI come from the germline V gene. The CDR3 is made up of 16 amino acids. The CDR3 coding sequence is TGTGCCAGCAGTACGGGGGACCGTCACCCTCCCGGGGAGCTGTTTTTT. Amino acid sequence: CASSTGDRHPPGELFF.

The rearrangement joins TRBV20-1 to TRBJ2-7, with D possibly TRBD1 on 5 matching bases. Germline V lookup: CDR1 DFQATT, CDR2 SNEGSKA (reference sequence). V was clipped by 6 bases and J by 6 bases, with 12 bases between them. This CDR3 spans 11 amino acids. This CDR3 reads CSAQGPVEQYF. CDR3 bases: TGCAGTGCCCAGGGCCCCGTCGAGCAGTACTTC.

This rearrangement joins TRBV6-5 to TRBJ1-6; D not certain. The length of the CDR3 is 15 residues. Trimming took 6 bases from V and 9 from J, leaving 18 bases between them. The germline CDR1 and CDR2 sequences are MNHEY and SVGAGI. CDR3 DNA: TGTGCCAGCAGCCCCCGGGAGGCGTGGGGTTCACCCCTCCACTTT. It is translated as CASSPREAWGSPLHF.

The chain uses TRBV2 and TRBJ2-2; possibly TRBD2 for D (6 bases). The CDR3 totals 14 residues. The V gene lost 4 bases and the J gene lost 6 bases, with 12 bases spanning the gap. Germline assignment: CDR1 SNHLY and CDR2 FYNNEI. The CDR3 spells CASSGGASPGELFF. The DNA of the CDR3 is TGTGCCAGCAGTGGCGGGGCTAGTCCCGGGGAGCTGTTTTTT. Full variable domain (rest looked up from reference TRBV2 and TRBJ2-2): EPEVTQTPSHQVTQMGQEVILRCVPISNHLYFYWYRQILGQKVEFLVSFYNNEISEKSEIFDDQFSVERPDGSNFTLKIRSTKLEDSAMYFCASSGGASPGELFFGEGSRLTVL.

The rearrangement links TRBV5-6 to TRBJ2-5; weak D call: TRBD1 (5 bases). Deletions cut 5 bases from V and 5 bases from J, with 16 bases between. The CDR3 consists of 14 residues. Germline CDR1 and CDR2: SGHDT and YYEEEE. CDR3 residues: CASSSDDRPETQYF. The DNA for the CDR3 is TGTGCCAGCAGTTCCGATGACAGACCTGAGACCCAGTACTTC.

The chain uses TRBV30 and TRBJ1-3, with unresolved D. From germline, CDR1 is GTSNPN and CDR2 SVGIG (reference sequence). The CDR3 contains 14 residues. The V gene lost 5 bases and the J gene lost 2 bases, with 13 bases spanning the gap. CDR3 protein: CAWVLQDTGNTIYF. The CDR3 DNA reads TGTGCCTGGGTCCTGCAGGATACTGGAAACACCATATATTTT.

Comment on this clone: The sample carries other DNA sequences with the same CDR3. The J gene is TRBJ2-7, the V gene TRBV6-5; 12 bases line up with TRBD2. Germline V gives CDR1 MNHEY, CDR2 SVGAGI. The CDR3 has 15 residues. With V trimmed by 6 bases and J by 2 bases, 5 bases remained unmatched. CDR3: CASSRGTSGPYEQYF. As DNA, the CDR3 is TGTGCCAGCAGCCGAGGGACTAGCGGGCCCTACGAGCAGTACTTC.

About this clone itself: Different DNA sequences within this sample yield the same CDR3. The V and J genes are TRBV30 and TRBJ2-5; D not certain. Germline V gene sequence: CDR1 GTSNPN, CDR2 SVGIG (reference sequence). CDR3 size: 12 residues. V lost 0 bases and J 5 bases, leaving 7 bases between the germline ends. Here the CDR3 DNA reads TGTGCCTGGAGTGTACTATCGGAGACCCAGTACTTC. Residues: CAWSVLSETQYF.

The chain employs TRBV11-2 and TRBJ2-7, with D possibly being TRBD2 (6 bases). The CDR3 loop spans 15 amino acids. The ends were cut back, 5 bases at V and 0 bases at J, with 14 bases in the middle. In germline, CDR1 is SGHAT, CDR2 FQNNGV. In DNA, the CDR3 is TGTGCCAGCAGCCTCCGGGACGGGAGCTCCTACGAGCAGTACTTC. Translated: CASSLRDGSSYEQYF.

The rearrangement uses TRBV10-3 and TRBJ2-2; 8 nucleotides match TRBD2. The V gene end was trimmed by 4 bases and the J gene end by 6 bases; junction bases not matched to a gene: 7. Germline values: CDR1 ENHRY, CDR2 SYGVKD. The CDR3 is 15 residues long. CDR3 loop: CAISVSGNSAGELFF. The DNA of the CDR3 is TGTGCCATCAGTGTTAGCGGGAATTCGGCCGGGGAGCTGTTTTTT.

This clone is a singleton in its sample. V usage is TRBV2 and J usage is TRBJ1-5; TRBD1 matches 7 bases. There are 13 residues in the CDR3. Trimming at V came to 7 bases and at J to 7 bases, leaving 7 bases not matched to a gene. Per germline, CDR1 SNHLY and CDR2 FYNNEI. As DNA, the CDR3 is TGTGCCAGCACCGGACAGGAACAGCAGCCCCAGCATTTT. This codes for CASTGQEQQPQHF. Drawing the rest from reference TRBV2 and TRBJ1-5, the complete variable domain is EPEVTQTPSHQVTQMGQEVILRCVPISNHLYFYWYRQILGQKVEFLVSFYNNEISEKSEIFDDQFSVERPDGSNFTLKIRSTKLEDSAMYFCASTGQEQQPQHFGDGTRLSIL.

The rearrangement joins TRBV5-1 to TRBJ2-7; 7 nucleotides align to TRBD2. CDR1 is SGHRS and CDR2 is YFSETQ in the germline V gene. CDR3 length equals 13 residues. The J segment lost 2 bases and the V segment lost 4 bases, leaving 3 bases of the junction unmatched. DNA for the CDR3: TGCGCCAGCAGCCACGGGACTACCTACGAGCAGTACTTC. This translates into CASSHGTTYEQYF.

J is TRBJ1-1 and V is TRBV19; tentative D call: TRBD1 (5 bases). In germline, CDR1 is LNHDA, CDR2 SQIVND (reference sequence). The germline V and J ends were trimmed by 1 base and 1 base, with 10 bases remaining between them. This CDR3 has 15 amino acids. The CDR3: CASSIVTGQNTEAFF. CDR3 bases: TGTGCCAGTAGTATAGTTACGGGGCAGAACACTGAAGCTTTCTTT.

The CDR3 region is CASSATTGGETQYF. The CDR3 DNA reads TGCGCCAGCAGCGCGACGACAGGGGGAGAGACCCAGTACTTC. The chain couples TRBV5-1 to TRBJ2-5; 9 bases are a match to TRBD1. CDR3 length equals 14 residues. V was clipped by 4 bases and J by 4 bases; unmatched bases: 5. Germline values: CDR1 SGHRS, CDR2 YFSETQ. Full variable domain (outside the CDR3, taken from reference TRBV5-1 and TRBJ2-5): KAGVTQTPRYLIKTRGQQVTLSCSPISGHRSVSWYQQTPGQGLQFLFEYFSETQRNKGNFPGRFSGRQFSNSRSEMNVSTLELGDSALYLCASSATTGGETQYFGPGTRLLVL.

J is TRBJ1-4 and V is TRBV6-5; D is unresolved. The CDR3 totals 15 residues. V was trimmed by 3 bases and J by 5 bases, leaving 13 bases between them. Germline values: CDR1 MNHEY, CDR2 SVGAGI. The CDR3 protein is CASSYSVHPNEKLFF. CDR3 in DNA: TGTGCCAGCAGTTATTCTGTACATCCAAATGAAAAACTGTTTTTT.

The V gene is TRBV10-3, the J gene TRBJ2-2; TRBD2 aligns across 7 bases. The CDR3 has 16 residues. V was clipped by 4 bases and J by 0 bases; unmatched bases: 5. Germline values: CDR1 ENHRY, CDR2 SYGVKD. CDR3 coding DNA: TGTGCCATCAGTGTGGGGGGGAGTGCGAACACCGGGGAGCTGTTTTTT. Its protein product is CAISVGGSANTGELFF.

This clone was counted a single time. The chain carries TRBV10-1 and TRBJ2-3; 10 bases match TRBD2. The CDR3 runs to 14 residues. After removal of 3 bases from V and 7 bases from J, the junction contained 4 bases not matched to a gene. Germline assignment: CDR1 WNHNN and CDR2 SYGVQD (reference sequence). CDR3 residues: CASSEGTSVNTQYF. CDR3 bases: TGCGCCAGCAGTGAAGGGACTAGCGTAAATACGCAGTATTTT.

The chain links TRBV7-2 to TRBJ2-5; 9 nucleotides align to TRBD1. The V segment lost 6 bases and the J segment 5 bases; nucleotides outside the gene matches: 7. Looked up from germline, CDR1 is SGHTA and CDR2 is FQGNSA. The CDR3 has 14 residues. This CDR3 is CASRDRGGRETQYF. The DNA of the CDR3 is TGTGCCAGCAGGGACAGGGGTGGTCGGGAGACCCAGTACTTC.

V and J are TRBV7-9 and TRBJ2-7, with D hard to call. Germline V gene sequence: CDR1 SEHNR, CDR2 FQNEAQ (reference sequence). V dropped 5 bases and J dropped 5 bases, with 7 bases sitting between them. The CDR3 has 11 amino acids. The CDR3 DNA follows: TGTGCCAGCAGCGTGTTCCACGAGCAGTACTTC. Protein sequence: CASSVFHEQYF.

About this clone: The same CDR3 arises from other DNA sequences in this sample as well. This chain connects TRBV6-5 to TRBJ2-4, with 8 nucleotides matching TRBD1. This CDR3 has 13 residues. Losses at the gene ends were 5 bases for V and 7 bases for J; bases not matched to a gene: 4. The germline V gene has CDR1 MNHEY and CDR2 SVGAGI. The CDR3 spells CASSRGQGNIQYF. The CDR3, as DNA: TGTGCCAGCAGTAGAGGACAGGGTAACATTCAGTACTTC.

Concerning this clone: In the same sample, other DNA sequences code for this CDR3. This chain uses TRBV7-2 with TRBJ2-3; D gene unclear. V was cut by 4 bases and J by 1 base, with 9 bases left in between. This CDR3 has 14 amino acids. In germline, CDR1 is SGHTA, CDR2 FQGNSA. The CDR3 here is CASSSRRGTDTQYF. The CDR3, as DNA: TGTGCCAGCAGCTCCCGGCGAGGCACAGATACGCAGTATTTT.